This T cell receptor (beta chain) stems from a study of shared T cell receptors in the human thymus. Using immunoSEQ multiplex PCR, the repertoire was profiled, and TCRdb retains in-frame clones only, with some absent. This sample has approximately 660,000 clones, with roughly 90% found just once. Trimming removed 4 bases at V and 1 base at J, with 18 bases between. CDR3 length: 16 residues. The germline gives CDR1 SGHRS, CDR2 YFSETQ. This same sample was also taken into another study, of human thymus T cells. That source notes: It was healthy Finnish infants having corrective surgery for congenital heart defects who were the donors. From resections taken during corrective heart surgery, the thymus tissue was obtained. Biased V and J segment usage appeared in thymus and peripheral blood. Related research described strongly overlapping thymic repertoires in unrelated people.

The gene calls are TRBV5-1 and TRBJ2-7, with D perhaps TRBD2 (6 bases). The TCR sequence derives from a boy under two years old with a congenital heart defect. The sequenced sample consisted of thymocytes. The CDR3 DNA reads as TGCGCCAGCAGCCCCACCCTCCGGGAGTTATCCTACGAGCAGTACTTC. Translated: CASSPTLRELSYEQYF. Filled out from reference TRBV5-1 and TRBJ2-7, the complete variable domain reads KAGVTQTPRYLIKTRGQQVTLSCSPISGHRSVSWYQQTPGQGLQFLFEYFSETQRNKGNFPGRFSGRQFSNSRSEMNVSTLELGDSALYLCASSPTLRELSYEQYFGPGTRLTVT.